The sequence of this TCR beta chain was determined in a study of cytomegalovirus exposure and HLA in healthy donors. General study findings and limits: Previous analysis showed most TCR beta V segments were productive about 87% or about 30% of the time. It was reportedly the case that the classifier diagnosed cytomegalovirus status with high specificity and sensitivity. A highly shared variant cluster was judged a likely technical artifact.

CDR1 is MNHEY, CDR2 SMNVEV, per germline (reference sequence). V lost 5 bases, J lost 6 bases, and 6 bases stayed unmatched. This CDR3 is 13 amino acids long. This clone was detected only a few times. Its antigen is still unknown. In the PCR, 60 Vbeta and 13 Jbeta primers were used. The method was immunoSEQ multiplex PCR; TCRdb's version includes in-frame clones alone and lacks a portion of them. In the table there are roughly 100,000 clones, around 60% of which are singletons. The chain is built from TRBV27 and TRBJ1-1; 7 nucleotides align to TRBD1. The source material was PBMCs. The TCR originated in a woman aged 45-60 years in good health and CMV-seronegative. This CDR3 is CASSLRDRSEAFF. Written as DNA, the CDR3 is TGTGCCAGCAGTCTCCGGGACAGATCTGAAGCTTTCTTT.